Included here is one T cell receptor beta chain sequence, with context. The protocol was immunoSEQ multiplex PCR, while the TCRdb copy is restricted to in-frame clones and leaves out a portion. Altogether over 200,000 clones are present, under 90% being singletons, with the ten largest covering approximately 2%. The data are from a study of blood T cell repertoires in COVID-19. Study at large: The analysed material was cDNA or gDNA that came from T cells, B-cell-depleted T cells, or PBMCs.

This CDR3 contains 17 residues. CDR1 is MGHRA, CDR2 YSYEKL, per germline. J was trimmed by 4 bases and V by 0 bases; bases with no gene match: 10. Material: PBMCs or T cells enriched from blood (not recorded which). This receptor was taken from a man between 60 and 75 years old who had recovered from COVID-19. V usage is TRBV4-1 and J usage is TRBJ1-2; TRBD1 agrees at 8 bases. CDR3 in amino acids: CASSQEPPGTGGYGYTF. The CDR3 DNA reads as TGCGCCAGCAGCCAAGAACCTCCCGGGACAGGCGGCTATGGCTACACCTTC.